A single sample gave rise to the 20 T cell receptor beta chains below, sequenced in a study of Ad26.COV2.S vaccination and SARS-CoV-2 variants. Treatment defined: roughly 20 received Ad26.COV2.S at low or high dose, single or two shots; five or six received placebo; per-sample allocation not given. Sampling was performed 63 days after the first vaccine or placebo injection. Sequenced by immunoSEQ multiplex PCR; TCRdb stores in-frame clones only, minus some. The table lists fewer than 900,000 clones, about 89% of them singletons. Specimen: peripheral blood, collected in a trial of Ad26.COV2.S vaccine versus placebo. All receptors come from a person aged 18 to 65 who received the Ad26.COV2.S COVID-19 vaccine or a placebo.

This chain links TRBV9 with TRBJ2-2; 7 bases align to TRBD2. The length of the CDR3 is 17 residues. The germline V gene has CDR1 SGDLS and CDR2 YYNGEE. The ends lost 3 bases at V and 2 bases at J; junction bases unmatched: 10. The CDR3 spells CASSDPPGGLNTGELFF. The CDR3 DNA sequence: TGTGCCAGCAGCGACCCACCGGGAGGTCTAAACACCGGGGAGCTGTTTTTT.

The rearrangement uses TRBV28 and TRBJ2-1; 8 nucleotides line up with TRBD1. Trimming removed 2 bases from V and 1 base from J; junction bases left unmatched: 1. CDR3 length: 15 amino acids. CDR1 MDHEN and CDR2 SYDVKM come from the germline V gene. The DNA for the CDR3 is TGTGCCAGCAGTTTAGGGACAGGTTCCTACAATGAGCAGTTCTTC. Translated, it gives CASSLGTGSYNEQFF.

V gene TRBV4-1 combines with J gene TRBJ2-6; D ambiguous. CDR3 size: 16 residues. CDR1 MGHRA and CDR2 YSYEKL come from the germline V gene. V was shortened by 6 bases and J by 4 bases, with 16 bases between the two germline ends. The CDR3 DNA reads as TGCGCCAGCAGTCCCGGGCTTATTGTAGGGGCCAACGTCCTGACTTTC. The encoded protein is CASSPGLIVGANVLTF.

The chain uses TRBV12-5 and TRBJ2-1; maybe TRBD2 (6 bases). The germline CDR1 and CDR2 sequences are LGHNT and FRNRAP. Trimming removed 1 base from V and 7 bases from J, with 11 bases in between. This CDR3 is built from 14 residues. CDR3 coding DNA: TGTGCTAGTGGTTTGGGGGGGGTAGTGAATGAGCAGTTCTTC. Its translation: CASGLGGVVNEQFF.

On this clone: Other DNA sequences from this sample encode an identical CDR3 as well. V gene TRBV20-1 combines with J gene TRBJ2-7; D not resolved. The germline V gene has CDR1 DFQATT and CDR2 SNEGSKA (reference sequence). CDR3 size: 10 residues. CDR3 amino acids: CSAGSYEQYF. The CDR3 DNA reads TGCAGCGCTGGCTCCTACGAGCAGTACTTC.

V usage is TRBV12-3 or TRBV12-4 and J usage is TRBJ2-1, with unresolved D. The CDR3 sequence is 13 residues long. V lost 1 base to trimming and J lost 9 bases, with 10 bases between them. Written as DNA, the CDR3 is TGTGCCAGCAGTTTAGGCTCTAATGGTGAGCAGTTCTTC. Translation gives CASSLGSNGEQFF.

The genes are TRBV28 and TRBJ2-7; maybe TRBD1 (5 bases). The germline V and J ends were trimmed by 1 base and 12 bases, with 22 bases remaining between them. This CDR3 has 15 residues. Germline CDR1 and CDR2: MDHEN and SYDVKM. The CDR3 DNA reads TGTGCCAGCAGTTTATCACCAGGGTCTTACCTACCTTCGTACTTC. Translation: CASSLSPGSYLPSYF.

This clone was observed a single time. This chain uses TRBV27 with TRBJ2-3; D is possibly TRBD1 or TRBD2 (5 bases each). The CDR3 runs to 18 residues. Trimming took 2 bases from V and 1 from J, leaving 19 bases between them. CDR1 MNHEY and CDR2 SMNVEV come from the germline V gene (reference sequence). The CDR3 loop is CASSLRSGPGLRTDTQYF. Written as DNA, the CDR3 is TGTGCCAGCAGTTTAAGGTCGGGACCCGGACTGCGCACAGATACGCAGTATTTT.

The rearrangement links TRBV3-1 (or the pseudogene TRBV3-2) to TRBJ2-3, with 11 bases lining up with TRBD2. Germline lookup yields CDR1 LGHDT and CDR2 YNNKEL (reference sequence). Trimming removed 4 bases from V and 4 bases from J; junction bases left unmatched: 4. The CDR3 extends over 15 amino acids. The CDR3: CASSLAGGRADTQYF. For the CDR3, the DNA is TGTGCCAGCAGCCTAGCGGGGGGGCGGGCAGATACGCAGTATTTT.

This clone was counted between two and nine times. This chain links TRBV5-1 with TRBJ1-1; 9 bases are a match to TRBD1. The CDR3 extends over 15 amino acids. Per germline, CDR1 SGHRS and CDR2 YFSETQ. V lost 5 bases and J lost 11; bases outside the gene matches: 16. CDR3 amino acids: CASSSYQTGTGTAFF. In nucleotides, the CDR3 is TGCGCCAGCAGTTCTTACCAAACCGGGACAGGGACGGCTTTCTTT.

This clone was seen a few times. The rearrangement uses TRBV6-1 and TRBJ2-7; D uncertain. Trimming removed 3 bases from V and 2 bases from J, with 14 bases in between. In germline, CDR1 is MNHNS, CDR2 SASEGT. The CDR3 extends over 15 amino acids. CDR3 amino acids: CASSDPPTATYEQYF. The CDR3 nucleotides read TGTGCCAGCAGTGACCCGCCTACGGCCACCTACGAGCAGTACTTC.

The rearrangement uses TRBV19 and TRBJ2-3; 10 bases line up with TRBD2. The J segment lost 3 bases and the V segment lost 6 bases, leaving 3 bases of the junction unmatched. From germline, CDR1 is LNHDA and CDR2 SQIVND (reference sequence). The CDR3 has 14 residues. CDR3 sequence: CASRTSGFTDTQYF. DNA of the CDR3: TGTGCCAGTAGGACTAGCGGGTTTACAGATACGCAGTATTTT.

This clone was recorded only once. This chain links TRBV19 with TRBJ2-2; either TRBD1 or TRBD2 may fit D (6 bases each). The CDR3 is made up of 15 amino acids. CDR1 and CDR2 (germline): LNHDA, SQIVND (reference sequence). V lost 10 bases and J 1 base, leaving 16 bases between the germline ends. CDR3 in amino acids: CATHWGRGNTGELFF. The CDR3 DNA sequence: TGTGCCACTCACTGGGGGCGGGGGAACACCGGGGAGCTGTTTTTT.

Remarks on this clone: This sample includes further DNA sequences coding for the same CDR3. The J gene is TRBJ2-7, the V gene TRBV5-1; TRBD1 matches 7 bases. Unmatched junction bases numbered 1, after V lost 0 bases and J lost 1 base. The CDR3 extends over 14 amino acids. Germline CDR1 reads SGHRS; CDR2 reads YFSETQ. DNA of the CDR3: TGCGCCAGCAGCTTGGGGGACAGTTCCTACGAGCAGTACTTC. This gives the protein CASSLGDSSYEQYF.

This clone showed up just a few times. The chain has TRBV30 and TRBJ1-1, with D tentatively TRBD1 (6 bases). The V gene's germline CDR1 is GTSNPN and CDR2 SVGIG (reference sequence). With 4 bases removed from V and 3 bases from J, the gap between germline ends came to 12 bases. The CDR3 has 13 amino acids. CDR3 in amino acids: CAWTTGRDTEAFF. For the CDR3, the DNA is TGTGCCTGGACCACAGGGAGGGACACTGAAGCTTTCTTT.

The V call is TRBV10-3, the J call TRBJ1-1; D ambiguous. V lost 2 bases and J lost 7, with 5 bases in between. Germline V gene data show CDR1 as ENHRY and CDR2 as SYGVKD. The length of the CDR3 is 11 residues. In nucleotides, the CDR3 is TGTGCCATCAGTGAGACCTATGAAGCTTTCTTT. Translated: CAISETYEAFF.

The CDR3 spells CASTERNTGELFF. The CDR3 DNA follows: TGTGCCAGTACTGAACGGAACACCGGGGAGCTGTTTTTT. The chain employs TRBV19 and TRBJ2-2; D is undetermined. Germline lookup yields CDR1 LNHDA and CDR2 SQIVND (reference sequence). Trimming removed 7 bases from V and 1 base from J, with 7 bases in between. The CDR3 covers 13 residues.

The chain carries TRBV10-1 and TRBJ2-4, with 7 bases fitting TRBD1. The V segment lost 4 bases and the J segment 5 bases; nucleotides outside the gene matches: 11. CDR1 and CDR2 (germline): WNHNN, SYGVQD (reference sequence). This CDR3 region has 16 residues. CDR3 nucleotide sequence: TGCGCCAGCAGTGGCCGGAAGGGGGCAATCCAAAACATTCAGTACTTC. This encodes CASSGRKGAIQNIQYF.

This chain links TRBV7-2 with TRBJ2-3; 8 nucleotides line up with TRBD2. V was clipped by 5 bases and J by 3 bases; unmatched bases: 4. Germline lookup yields CDR1 SGHTA and CDR2 FQGNSA. CDR3 length: 14 residues. CDR3 DNA: TGTGCCAGCAGCCCCAGCGGGGGAACAGATACGCAGTATTTT. Translation: CASSPSGGTDTQYF.

The gene calls are TRBV24-1 and TRBJ2-1, with 8 bases identical to TRBD2. This CDR3 has 14 amino acids. The V gene end was trimmed by 4 bases and the J gene end by 7 bases; junction bases not matched to a gene: 5. Germline-derived CDR1 and CDR2 are KGHDR and SFDVKD. CDR3 sequence reads: CATSEQTSANEQFF. CDR3 coding DNA: TGTGCCACCAGTGAACAGACTAGCGCGAATGAGCAGTTCTTC.